The 20 T cell receptor beta chains given below trace back to one sample, sequenced in a study of OX40 agonist ivuxolimab in advanced cancers. This table comes from immunoSEQ multiplex PCR, and its TCRdb copy is limited to in-frame clones, with some not included. Among about 150,000 clones listed, approximately 90% were seen once. Sequences were derived from CD4+ or CD8+ T cells sorted from blood, sampled in a trial of the OX40 agonist ivuxolimab. The origin of the receptors is an adult with an advanced solid tumor such as melanoma, head and neck, liver or kidney cancer.

The chain recombines TRBV25-1 with TRBJ1-1; no definite D call. V lost 4 bases and J lost 1, with 13 bases in between. CDR3 length equals 15 residues. CDR1 is MGHDK, CDR2 SYGVNS, per germline. The CDR3 here is CASSAPWGGNTEAFF. The DNA for the CDR3 is TGTGCCAGCAGTGCCCCGTGGGGAGGGAACACTGAAGCTTTCTTT.

The rearrangement joins TRBV27 to TRBJ2-5, with D maybe TRBD1 (5 bases). V lost 7 bases, J lost 2 bases, and 23 bases lay in between. The germline V gene encodes CDR1 MNHEY and CDR2 SMNVEV (reference sequence). The CDR3 loop spans 17 amino acids. The CDR3 reads CASIPTFRGHSQETQYF. As DNA, the CDR3 is TGTGCCAGCATTCCCACCTTTAGAGGACACTCACAAGAGACCCAGTACTTC.

The V call is TRBV5-4, the J call TRBJ2-3; 14 nucleotides match TRBD2. V trimming: 0 bases; J trimming: 11 bases; junction bases outside the gene matches: 2. CDR1 SGHNT and CDR2 YYREEE come from the germline V gene (reference sequence). The CDR3 spans 14 residues. In nucleotides, the CDR3 is TGTGCCAGCAGCTTGGGACTAGCGGGAGGGGAGCAGTATTTT. It specifies CASSLGLAGGEQYF.

This rearrangement joins TRBV7-8 to TRBJ2-2, with D perhaps TRBD1 (7 bases). Trimming removed 5 bases at V and 4 bases at J, with 20 bases between. CDR3 length: 17 amino acids. CDR1 SGHVS and CDR2 FQNEAQ come from the germline V gene. The CDR3 reads CASSRSEGARVTGELFF. The CDR3 DNA follows: TGTGCCAGCAGCCGGTCGGAGGGGGCGCGAGTCACCGGGGAGCTGTTTTTT.

This sequence joins TRBV19 and TRBJ1-4; no definite D call. With 3 bases removed from V and 8 bases from J, the gap between germline ends came to 10 bases. The CDR3 is 13 residues long. The germline CDR1 and CDR2 sequences are LNHDA and SQIVND (reference sequence). This CDR3 is CASSIAGGEKLFF. The CDR3 bases are TGTGCCAGTAGTATCGCCGGCGGCGAAAAACTGTTTTTT.

The V gene is TRBV2, the J gene TRBJ2-2; perhaps TRBD1 as D (5 bases). The CDR3 consists of 15 residues. Between the trimmed V and J ends, which lost 3 bases and 6 bases, there was a span of 14 bases. Germline V gene sequence: CDR1 SNHLY, CDR2 FYNNEI. The CDR3 protein is CASSDGQGVPGELFF. For the CDR3, the DNA is TGTGCCAGCAGTGACGGGCAGGGTGTTCCCGGGGAGCTGTTTTTT.

The chain couples TRBV27 to TRBJ1-4, with TRBD1 as a possible D gene (6 bases). Germline CDR1 MNHEY, CDR2 SMNVEV (reference sequence). The V end was cut by 5 bases, the J end by 10 bases, with 17 bases between. This CDR3 is 14 amino acids long. The CDR3 coding sequence is TGTGCCAGCAGTCAGGGGAGAGATAGGGGAAAACTGTTTTTT. Translation: CASSQGRDRGKLFF.

V gene TRBV5-4 combines with J gene TRBJ2-6; either TRBD1 or TRBD2 may supply D (6 bases each). Germline loops: CDR1 SGHNT, CDR2 YYREEE (reference sequence). This CDR3 has 17 amino acids. V lost 6 bases, J lost 5 bases, and 21 bases lay in between. Here the CDR3 reads CASTGGTRQSRANVLTF. CDR3 nucleotides: TGTGCCAGCACCGGGGGCACCAGACAAAGTCGGGCCAACGTCCTGACTTTC.

The V and J genes are TRBV6-6 and TRBJ1-2, with no clear D. This CDR3 has 11 amino acids. Deletions cut 5 bases from V and 7 bases from J, with 8 bases between. Germline lookup yields CDR1 MNHNY and CDR2 SVGAGI (reference sequence). CDR3 amino acids: CASSPDSGYTF. In DNA form, the CDR3 reads TGTGCCAGCAGTCCGGACTCTGGCTACACCTTC.

The rearrangement uses TRBV9 and TRBJ1-1; TRBD1 matches at 7 bases. CDR1 SGDLS and CDR2 YYNGEE come from the germline V gene. The CDR3 has 14 residues. Germline trimming cut 5 bases from V and 1 base from J; bases unmatched to any gene: 5. CDR3 loop: CASSTGQANTEAFF. In nucleotides, the CDR3 is TGTGCCAGCAGTACCGGACAGGCGAACACTGAAGCTTTCTTT.

V and J are TRBV5-5 and TRBJ1-2; D may be TRBD1 (5 bases). This CDR3 comprises 13 residues. Per germline, CDR1 SGHKS and CDR2 YYEKEE (reference sequence). V was trimmed by 3 bases and J by 5 bases, leaving 11 bases between them. The CDR3 sequence is CASSSPGRYGYTF. The CDR3 DNA is TGTGCCAGCAGCTCCCCAGGGAGATATGGCTACACCTTC.

This chain uses TRBV7-2 with TRBJ2-1; D might be TRBD1 or TRBD2, each matching 5 bases. Germline values: CDR1 SGHTA, CDR2 FQGNSA. The CDR3 is 14 amino acids. Trimming took off 7 bases at V and 6 bases at J, with 16 bases between the two ends. The CDR3: CASTLLGGINEQFF. CDR3 DNA: TGTGCCAGCACCCTCCTTGGGGGAATCAATGAGCAGTTCTTC.

The chain carries TRBV10-1 and TRBJ2-3, with 8 bases fitting TRBD2. From germline, CDR1 is WNHNN and CDR2 SYGVQD (reference sequence). The CDR3 totals 15 residues. Germline trimming cut 3 bases from V and 5 bases from J; bases unmatched to any gene: 7. The CDR3 protein is CASSDPAGEGDTQYF. The CDR3 nucleotides read TGCGCCAGCAGTGACCCAGCGGGAGAAGGAGATACGCAGTATTTT.

V is TRBV9 and J is TRBJ2-7; 7 bases are a match to TRBD1. CDR3 size: 14 residues. Germline CDR1 and CDR2: SGDLS and YYNGEE. V shed 4 bases, J shed 3 bases, and the junction held 7 bases outside the gene matches. CDR3 sequence reads: CASSNPSGGYEQYF. The CDR3 DNA reads as TGTGCCAGCAGCAACCCATCAGGGGGCTACGAGCAGTACTTC.

The chain couples TRBV28 to TRBJ1-1; D is unresolved. The V end was cut by 8 bases, the J end by 1 base, with 8 bases between. The CDR3 is 12 residues long. Germline CDR1 is MDHEN and CDR2 is SYDVKM. For the CDR3, the DNA is TGTGCCAGCTTTGACTCGAACACTGAAGCTTTCTTT. Its translation: CASFDSNTEAFF.

The chain links TRBV28 to TRBJ1-2, with D maybe TRBD1 (5 bases). With 2 bases removed from V and 8 bases from J, the gap between germline ends came to 12 bases. The CDR3 sequence is 13 residues long. Germline V gene data show CDR1 as MDHEN and CDR2 as SYDVKM. The CDR3 sequence: CASSLRSGEGYTF. DNA of the CDR3: TGTGCCAGCAGTTTAAGGTCGGGGGAGGGCTACACCTTC.

This rearrangement joins TRBV9 to TRBJ2-1, with a tentative D call TRBD2 (5 bases). There are 17 residues in the CDR3. Germline V gene sequence: CDR1 SGDLS, CDR2 YYNGEE. V was pared by 2 bases and J by 0 bases, with 15 bases between. The CDR3 loop reads CASSVDLAGSSYNEQFF. CDR3 nucleotides: TGTGCCAGCAGCGTTGACTTGGCGGGCAGCTCCTACAATGAGCAGTTCTTC.

The gene calls are TRBV6-5 and TRBJ2-7; tentatively, D is TRBD1 (6 bases). Trimming pared 3 bases from V and 5 bases from J, leaving 11 bases between. CDR3 size: 13 residues. Germline V gene data show CDR1 as MNHEY and CDR2 as SVGAGI. For the CDR3, the DNA is TGTGCCAGCAGTTATCGCAGGGGCCACGAGCAGTACTTC. As protein: CASSYRRGHEQYF.

The genes are TRBV29-1 and TRBJ1-4, with 7 positions matching TRBD1. V dropped 4 bases and J dropped 0; count of bases not matched to a gene: 8. Germline CDR1 and CDR2: SQVTM and ANQGSEA. The CDR3 runs to 16 residues. CDR3 coding DNA: TGCAGCGTTGGAGGCCAGGGGGTAGCAACTAATGAAAAACTGTTTTTT. Protein sequence: CSVGGQGVATNEKLFF. The whole variable domain, remainder taken from reference TRBV29-1 and TRBJ1-4, is SAVISQKPSRDICQRGTSLTIQCQVDSQVTMMFWYRQQPGQSLTLIATANQGSEATYESGFVIDKFPISRPNLTFSTLTVSNMSPEDSSIYLCSVGGQGVATNEKLFFGSGTQLSVL.

The chain employs TRBV9 and TRBJ2-1, with TRBD2 identical over 7 bases. Germline values: CDR1 SGDLS, CDR2 YYNGEE. V lost 0 bases and J lost 2; bases outside the gene matches: 2. The CDR3 contains 15 residues. Here the CDR3 reads CASSVDGLAYNEQFF. CDR3 in DNA: TGTGCCAGCAGCGTAGATGGACTAGCCTACAATGAGCAGTTCTTC.